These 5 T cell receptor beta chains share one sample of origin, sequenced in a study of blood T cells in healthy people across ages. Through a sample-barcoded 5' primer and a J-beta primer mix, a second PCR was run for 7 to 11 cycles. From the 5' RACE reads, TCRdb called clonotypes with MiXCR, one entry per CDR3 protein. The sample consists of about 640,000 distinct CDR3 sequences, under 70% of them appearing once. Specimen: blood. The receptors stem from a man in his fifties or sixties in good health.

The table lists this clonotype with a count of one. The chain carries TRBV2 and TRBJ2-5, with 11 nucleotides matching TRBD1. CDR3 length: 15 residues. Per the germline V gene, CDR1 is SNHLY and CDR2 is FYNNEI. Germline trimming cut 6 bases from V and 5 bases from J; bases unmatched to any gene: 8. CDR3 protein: CASSFGQGAWETQYF. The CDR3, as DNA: TGTGCCAGCAGCTTCGGACAGGGGGCTTGGGAGACCCAGTACTTC.

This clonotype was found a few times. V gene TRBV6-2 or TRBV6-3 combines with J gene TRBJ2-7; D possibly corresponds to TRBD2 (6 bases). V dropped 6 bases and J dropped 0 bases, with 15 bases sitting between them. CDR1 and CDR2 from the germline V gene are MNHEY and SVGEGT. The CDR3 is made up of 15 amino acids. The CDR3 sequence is CASRWISGISYEQYF. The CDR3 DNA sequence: TGTGCCAGCAGATGGATTAGCGGTATCTCCTACGAGCAGTACTTC.

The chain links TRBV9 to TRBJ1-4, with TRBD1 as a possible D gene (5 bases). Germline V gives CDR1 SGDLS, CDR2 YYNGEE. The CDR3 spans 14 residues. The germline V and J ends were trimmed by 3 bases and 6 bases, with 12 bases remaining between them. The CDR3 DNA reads TGTGCCAGCAGCGCCCCGGGGGTTGATGAAAAACTGTTTTTT. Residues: CASSAPGVDEKLFF.

The CDR3 spells CATSDSPSSSGGGETQYF. DNA of the CDR3: TGTGCCACCAGTGACTCGCCCTCCTCTAGCGGGGGAGGTGAGACCCAGTACTTC. This sequence joins TRBV24-1 and TRBJ2-4; TRBD2 agrees at 10 bases. Gene TRBJ2-5 matches the end of the DNA better, so the J call may be wrong. Per germline, CDR1 KGHDR and CDR2 SFDVKD. There are 18 residues in the CDR3.

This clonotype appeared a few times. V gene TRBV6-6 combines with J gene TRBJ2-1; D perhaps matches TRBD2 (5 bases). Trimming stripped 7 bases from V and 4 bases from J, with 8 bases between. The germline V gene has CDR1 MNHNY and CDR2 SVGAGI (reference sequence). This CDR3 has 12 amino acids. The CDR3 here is CASTRGYNEQFF. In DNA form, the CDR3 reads TGTGCCAGCACCCGAGGGTACAATGAGCAGTTCTTC.